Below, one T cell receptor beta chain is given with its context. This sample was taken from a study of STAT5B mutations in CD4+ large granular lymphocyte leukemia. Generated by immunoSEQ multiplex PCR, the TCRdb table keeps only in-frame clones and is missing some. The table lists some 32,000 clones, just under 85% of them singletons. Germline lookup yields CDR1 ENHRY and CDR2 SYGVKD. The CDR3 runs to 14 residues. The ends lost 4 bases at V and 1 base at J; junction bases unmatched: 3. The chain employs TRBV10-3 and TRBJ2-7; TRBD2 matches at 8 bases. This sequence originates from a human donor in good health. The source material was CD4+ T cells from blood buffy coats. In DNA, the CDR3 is TGTGCCATCAGTGGAGTAGCGGGATCCTACGAGCAGTACTTC. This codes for CAISGVAGSYEQYF.